This is a list of T cell receptor beta chains from one sample in a study of cytomegalovirus exposure and HLA in healthy donors. Sequencing was performed with immunoSEQ multiplex PCR; in TCRdb, only in-frame clones are kept and a portion is missing. The sample yields fewer than 85,000 clones, about 95% seen once. The sample consisted of PBMCs. These receptors were taken from a woman between 18 and 29 years old in good health and CMV-seronegative. Each CDR3 is given with its conserved first and last residue. Fields, in order: D gene, V gene, clone size, J gene, CDR3 DNA, CDR3 protein. The D gene is left open where the match is weak. For some rows the clone size is stated as once, few or many, or as a class when expanded; others skip it.

TRBD1,TRBV6-1,once,TRBJ1-1,TGTGCCAGCAGTGGACAGGGTGGGGACACTGAAGCTTTCTTT,CASSGQGGDTEAFF
.,TRBV7-3,.,TRBJ2-7,TGTGCCAGCAGCTTAGGTCCCGGGGCCTACGAGCAGTACTTC,CASSLGPGAYEQYF
.,TRBV7-9,few,TRBJ1-1,TGTGCCAGCAGCCAGACGGACAGCACTGAAGCTTTCTTT,CASSQTDSTEAFF
TRBD1,TRBV18,.,TRBJ1-6,TGTGCCAGCTCACAACAGGGGGATAATTCACCCCTCCACTTT,CASSQQGDNSPLHF
TRBD2,TRBV18,.,TRBJ2-7,TGTGCCAGCTCACCACCGATTGCGGGGGGCCGGTACGAGCAGTACTTC,CASSPPIAGGRYEQYF
.,TRBV27,.,TRBJ1-6,TGTGCCAGCAGTTTAGCCTCGGGTACATATAATTCACCCCTCCACTTT,CASSLASGTYNSPLHF
.,TRBV5-6,.,TRBJ1-1,TGTGCCAGCAGCTGGGGGGGGCCGGTGACTTTCTTT,CASSWGGPVTFF
.,TRBV5-4,.,TRBJ2-1,TGTGCCAGCAGTCGACAGTACAATGAGCAGTTCTTC,CASSRQYNEQFF
TRBD1,TRBV19,.,TRBJ2-1,TGTGCCAGTAGTAGCGACAGGGGGTCCCTTTCGGATGAGCAGTTCTTC,CASSSDRGSLSDEQFF
.,TRBV5-1,.,TRBJ1-3,TGCGCCAGCAGCTTGAGTTGGCTCTCAAACTCTGGAAACACCATATATTTT,CASSLSWLSNSGNTIYF
.,TRBV15,.,TRBJ1-2,TGTGCCACCAGCAGGCAGGGCTTGAACTATGGCTACACCTTC,CATSRQGLNYGYTF
.,TRBV13,.,TRBJ1-2,TGTGCCAGCAGCCCATATGATTCCGAGGGAGTCTACACCTTC,CASSPYDSEGVYTF
TRBD1,TRBV19,once,TRBJ2-7,TGTGCCAGTAGCTCGACAGGGGGCGAGCAGTACTTC,CASSSTGGEQYF
TRBD1,TRBV6-6,.,TRBJ1-2,TGTGCCAGCAAGGACAGGGTTAGAGGCTACACCTTC,CASKDRVRGYTF
.,TRBV5-6,.,TRBJ1-1,TGTGCCAGCAGCTCGACAGATCCATGGAAGGCTTTCTTT,CASSSTDPWKAFF